This TCR beta chain was identified during a study of T cell responses to AZD1222 COVID-19 vaccine. Study as a whole: Pooled in the analysis were second doses at about 4 or about 12 weeks. Findings and caveats of the study: Donors in the cohort were predominantly white British and more often female, and clonal diversity was possibly underestimated. Only a handful of AZD1222 recipients, several in all, had baseline seropositivity.

Sequencing used immunoSEQ multiplex PCR; TCRdb keeps in-frame clones, though not all of them. The sample contains roughly 100,000 clones, around 89% of which appear only once. On this clone: The antigen remains unidentified.

The CDR3 is made up of 12 amino acids. The ends were cut back, 6 bases at V and 6 bases at J, with 9 bases in the middle. CDR1 is SGHTA and CDR2 is FQGNSA in the germline V gene. The chain is built from TRBV7-2 and TRBJ2-1; D uncertain. The origin of this receptor is an adult in good health. The sample in question was peripheral blood, obtained on day 0 of AZD1222 vaccination. CDR3 sequence: CASRGAGNEQFF. The CDR3 nucleotides are TGTGCCAGCAGGGGTGCCGGCAATGAGCAGTTCTTC. Variable domain in full (rest from reference TRBV7-2 and TRBJ2-1): GAGVSQSPSNKVTEKGKDVELRCDPISGHTALYWYRQSLGQGLEFLIYFQGNSAPDKSGLPSDRFSAERTGGSVSTLTIQRTQQEDSAVYLCASRGAGNEQFFGPGTRLTVL.